This T cell receptor beta chain was recorded in a study of shared clonotypes between healthy human individuals. Libraries were prepared by immunoSEQ multiplex PCR; TCRdb keeps only in-frame clonotypes and omits some of them. The sample holds about 600,000 clones, roughly 97% seen once. Germline V gene data show CDR1 as SNHLY and CDR2 as FYNNEI. The CDR3 totals 16 residues. The V and J ends lost 5 bases and 0 bases respectively, with 16 bases between them. The clonotype comes from a woman under 40 in good health. Sequencing was carried out using naive CD4+ T cells sorted from blood. As for subset: CD45RA+ positively selected. The J gene is TRBJ1-1, the V gene TRBV2; D gene ambiguous. The CDR3 coding sequence is TGTGCCAGCAGTCCCTATGAAGACCCCTTGAACACTGAAGCTTTCTTT. Translating it yields CASSPYEDPLNTEAFF.